This entry describes one T cell receptor (beta chain). This sample was taken from a study of blood T cells in healthy people across ages. V was shortened by 4 bases and J by 2 bases, with 16 bases between the two germline ends. From germline, CDR1 is SGHDT and CDR2 YYEEEE. This CDR3 spans 15 amino acids. A second PCR, run for roughly 7 to 11 cycles, used a sample-barcoded 5' primer plus a J-beta primer mix. Via MiXCR, TCRdb re-called the 5' RACE reads, giving one row per CDR3 protein. The sample includes about 680,000 distinct CDR3 sequences, approximately 50% seen only once; the top ten take around a third.

The receptor's source is a woman aged 60-70 years in good health. The sample taken for sequencing was blood. This chain joins TRBV5-6 and TRBJ2-7, with D perhaps matching TRBD1 (6 bases). The CDR3 reads CASSRRGLSTYEQYF. In DNA, the CDR3 is TGTGCCAGCAGCCGCAGGGGATTATCAACCTACGAGCAGTACTTC.